These T cell receptor beta chains were read from a single sample in a study of CD8 T cells in Susac syndrome. TCRdb re-called the immunoSEQ multiplex PCR reads with MiXCR, one entry per CDR3 protein. The table shows about 180,000 distinct CDR3 sequences, with 94% occurring only once. The material sequenced was CD4+ T cells from PBMCs. These receptors were collected from a human donor with Susac syndrome. Both conserved end residues are part of each CDR3. D genes are given only for firm matches. Size tells how often a clone was seen (once, few, many) or the class of an expanded clone, and some rows leave it out.

j_gene | v_gene | d_gene | abundance | CDR3aa | CDR3nt
TRBJ2-5 | TRBV18 | . | . | CASSPPIGSRETQYF | TGTGCCAGCTCACCACCGATAGGGTCTAGAGAGACCCAGTACTTC
TRBJ2-7 | TRBV7-9 | . | . | CASSLLVGGPYEQYF | TGTGCCAGCAGCTTACTGGTTGGCGGCCCCTACGAGCAGTACTTC
TRBJ2-1 | TRBV7-2 | TRBD2 | . | CASTRTSGEFMDEQFF | TGTGCCAGCACCAGGACTAGCGGGGAGTTCATGGATGAGCAGTTCTTC
TRBJ2-1 | TRBV9 | . | . | CASSWGGGNEQFF | TGTGCCAGCAGCTGGGGGGGCGGCAATGAGCAGTTCTTC
TRBJ2-1 | TRBV10-3 | . | once | CATTQGVNEQFF | TGTGCCACCACCCAGGGAGTGAATGAGCAGTTCTTC
TRBJ2-7 | TRBV15 | . | . | CATSRDSAGKDEQYF | TGTGCCACCAGCAGAGATTCCGCAGGGAAGGACGAGCAGTACTTC
TRBJ2-7 | TRBV7-9 | . | . | CANCASRAYEQYF | TGTGCCAACTGTGCATCGCGGGCCTACGAGCAGTACTTC
TRBJ1-2 | TRBV3-1 | TRBD1 | . | CASSQWTGGYGYTF | TGTGCCAGCAGCCAGTGGACAGGGGGCTATGGCTACACCTTC
TRBJ2-3 | TRBV12-3/TRBV12-4 | . | few | CASSQTSTDTQYF | TGTGCCAGCAGTCAGACTAGCACAGATACGCAGTATTTT
TRBJ1-6 | TRBV2 | . | . | CASIYRPNSPLHF | TGTGCCAGCATTTACCGCCCTAATTCACCCCTCCACTTT
TRBJ2-3 | TRBV7-2 | TRBD1 | . | CASSRDRGKYF | TGTGCCAGCAGCCGGGACAGGGGGAAGTATTTT
TRBJ1-2 | TRBV10-3 | . | . | CASEGGGGYTF | TGTGCCTCCGAAGGGGGTGGTGGCTACACCTTC
TRBJ1-1 | TRBV2 | . | . | CASSKQVEAFF | TGTGCCAGCAGCAAACAGGTTGAAGCTTTCTTT
TRBJ2-7 | TRBV29-1 | . | . | CSVGVRDREQYF | TGCAGCGTTGGGGTCAGGGATCGCGAGCAGTACTTC
TRBJ2-4 | TRBV7-9 | . | . | CASSSTDPLAKNIQYF | TGTGCCAGCAGCTCGACGGACCCTCTAGCCAAAAACATTCAGTACTTC
TRBJ2-5 | TRBV2 | . | . | CASTLQGPQETQYF | TGTGCCAGCACCCTACAGGGCCCCCAAGAGACCCAGTACTTC
TRBJ2-5 | TRBV10-3 | . | . | CAIREGAGETQYF | TGTGCCATCAGGGAGGGGGCCGGGGAGACCCAGTACTTC
TRBJ1-4 | TRBV29-1 | TRBD1 | . | CSVLRPRQGARAERGKLFF | TGCAGCGTCCTCCGACCTAGGCAGGGGGCTAGGGCAGAGCGAGGAAAACTGTTTTTT
TRBJ2-4 | TRBV12-3/TRBV12-4 | . | . | CASSLTLALGQYF | TGTGCCAGCAGCCTAACTCTGGCCTTGGGACAGTACTTC
TRBJ1-3 | TRBV5-4 | . | . | CASSLYRGNTIYF | TGTGCCAGCAGCTTGTATAGGGGGAACACCATATATTTT
TRBJ1-1 | TRBV29-1 | . | . | CSVEDPFMNTEAFF | TGCAGCGTTGAAGATCCATTTATGAACACTGAAGCTTTCTTT
TRBJ2-7 | TRBV7-2 | TRBD2 | . | CASSLGRGSYEQYF | TGTGCCAGCAGCTTAGGGCGGGGGTCCTACGAGCAGTACTTC
TRBJ1-6 | TRBV4-1 | . | . | CASSNTGSGNSPLHF | TGCGCCAGCAGTAATACAGGGTCGGGGAATTCACCCCTCCACTTT
TRBJ1-3 | TRBV13 | . | . | CASSSRGAGNTIYF | TGTGCCAGCAGCTCGAGAGGGGCTGGAAACACCATATATTTT
TRBJ2-5 | TRBV19 | . | few | CASTPLGGETQYF | TGTGCCAGTACTCCATTGGGTGGCGAGACCCAGTACTTC
TRBJ2-7 | TRBV20-1 | . | . | CSARDMGQGPYEQYF | TGCAGTGCTAGAGATATGGGGCAGGGCCCCTACGAGCAGTACTTC
TRBJ2-1 | TRBV2 | . | . | CASSGVPGGSSYNEQFF | TGTGCCAGCAGTGGGGTTCCAGGGGGGAGCTCCTACAATGAGCAGTTCTTC
TRBJ2-1 | TRBV14 | TRBD2 | . | CASSQGLAAKFF | TGTGCCAGCAGCCAAGGGCTAGCGGCGAAGTTCTTC
TRBJ2-3 | TRBV7-9 | . | . | CASSSQASFTDTQYF | TGTGCCAGCAGCTCCCAAGCGTCCTTCACAGATACGCAGTATTTT
TRBJ1-6 | TRBV5-1 | . | . | CASSDGEGVSPLHF | TGCGCCAGCAGTGATGGGGAGGGGGTTTCACCCCTCCACTTT
TRBJ2-6 | TRBV29-1 | TRBD1 | . | CSVAGTGWANVLTF | TGCAGCGTTGCCGGGACAGGGTGGGCCAACGTCCTGACTTTC
TRBJ1-1 | TRBV9 | . | . | CASSERVNTEAFF | TGTGCCAGCAGCGAGAGAGTGAACACTGAAGCTTTCTTT
TRBJ2-3 | TRBV25-1 | . | . | CASSEGVGRGRTDTQYF | TGTGCCAGCAGTGAAGGAGTAGGGCGGGGGCGCACAGATACGCAGTATTTT
TRBJ1-1 | TRBV20-1 | TRBD1 | . | CSARDTRTGGTEAFF | TGCAGTGCTAGAGATACAAGGACAGGGGGTACTGAAGCTTTCTTT
TRBJ1-5 | TRBV7-9 | . | few | CASSLEPNQPQHF | TGTGCCAGCAGCTTAGAACCTAATCAGCCCCAGCATTTT
TRBJ2-5 | TRBV9 | TRBD2 | . | CASSVAPVQNPGLAGGLQETQYF | TGTGCCAGCAGCGTAGCACCAGTTCAAAACCCGGGACTAGCGGGGGGCCTACAAGAGACCCAGTACTTC
TRBJ2-1 | TRBV4-1 | . | . | CASSQDQGGYNEQFF | TGCGCCAGCAGCCAAGATCAGGGGGGGTACAATGAGCAGTTCTTC
TRBJ2-2 | TRBV5-1 | TRBD1 | . | CASSQTGGRDTGELFF | TGCGCCAGCAGCCAGACAGGGGGCCGGGACACCGGGGAGCTGTTTTTT
TRBJ1-3 | TRBV20-1 | . | . | CSAAPSSSGNTIYF | TGCAGTGCCGCTCCATCGAGCTCTGGAAACACCATATATTTT
TRBJ1-5 | TRBV18 | . | . | CASSTDSSQPQHF | TGTGCCAGCTCCACCGATAGTAGTCAGCCCCAGCATTTT
TRBJ2-7 | TRBV4-1 | TRBD1 | . | CASSQPTGKENEQYF | TGCGCCAGCAGCCAACCGACAGGGAAGGAGAACGAGCAGTACTTC
TRBJ2-5 | TRBV11-2 | . | . | CASSPQGGTGETQYF | TGTGCCAGCAGCCCCCAGGGGGGAACTGGAGAGACCCAGTACTTC
TRBJ1-1 | TRBV18 | . | . | CASSILGATEAFF | TGTGCCAGCTCGATCTTGGGGGCAACTGAAGCTTTCTTT
TRBJ2-5 | TRBV5-1 | TRBD2 | . | CASSLASGGTETQYF | TGCGCCAGCAGCTTGGCAAGCGGGGGTACCGAGACCCAGTACTTC
TRBJ2-3 | TRBV5-4 | TRBD2 | once | CASRGGVGTDTQYF | TGTGCCAGCAGGGGGGGGGTCGGCACAGATACGCAGTATTTT
TRBJ1-1 | TRBV18 | . | once | CASSPSRVGDTEAFF | TGTGCCAGCTCACCGTCAAGGGTTGGGGACACTGAAGCTTTCTTT
TRBJ2-7 | TRBV20-1 | TRBD1 | once | CSAPTGNEQYF | TGCAGTGCTCCGACAGGGAACGAGCAGTACTTC
TRBJ1-2 | TRBV7-3 | TRBD1 | . | CASSASGGASYGYTF | TGTGCCAGCAGCGCCTCAGGGGGAGCCTCCTATGGCTACACCTTC
TRBJ2-3 | TRBV7-2 | TRBD2 | . | CASSKRGGASTDTQYF | TGTGCCAGCAGCAAACGCGGGGGGGCCTCGACAGATACGCAGTATTTT
TRBJ2-5 | TRBV5-1 | . | . | CASRPSGIQETQYF | TGCGCCAGCAGGCCAAGCGGAATCCAAGAGACCCAGTACTTC
TRBJ2-1 | TRBV10-3 | . | . | CATLISGYSYNEQFF | TGTGCCACACTAATTAGCGGTTACTCCTACAATGAGCAGTTCTTC
TRBJ2-3 | TRBV7-3 | . | . | CASSPGLGGPSTDTQYF | TGTGCCAGCAGCCCAGGACTGGGGGGTCCTAGCACAGATACGCAGTATTTT
TRBJ2-5 | TRBV5-1 | . | . | CASSLMGQETQYF | TGCGCCAGCAGCTTGATGGGGCAAGAGACCCAGTACTTC
TRBJ1-2 | TRBV20-1 | . | . | CSARSPIEMGYGYTF | TGCAGTGCTAGATCTCCTATTGAGATGGGCTATGGCTACACCTTC
TRBJ2-5 | TRBV7-2 | TRBD1 | . | CASSPGTANQETQYF | TGTGCCAGCAGCCCCGGGACAGCGAACCAAGAGACCCAGTACTTC
TRBJ1-2 | TRBV6-1 | . | . | CASIPPGTGIYGYTF | TGTGCCAGCATCCCTCCTGGGACGGGGATCTATGGCTACACCTTC
TRBJ2-3 | TRBV5-1 | TRBD1 | . | CASTPGTGSGDTQYF | TGCGCCAGCACGCCCGGGACAGGGAGTGGAGATACGCAGTATTTT